These 20 T cell receptor beta chains share one sample of origin, sequenced in a study of shared clonotypes between healthy human individuals (dated by TCRdb to 2018 to 2021). Receptor amplification or capture employed the immunoSEQ multiplex PCR assay. TCRdb obtained this table from immuneACCESS and retained in-frame rearrangements with V and J assigned. These tables miss some clones; where compared with another copy, unresolved V genes account for less than half of the shortfall, and the remainder is unexplained. This sample holds fewer than 850,000 clones; around 91% were observed only once. The ten largest account for 30% to 35% of the sample. The sample consisted of memory CD8+ T cells from PBMCs. The cell subset or site label, as the study defines it: CD45RO+ cells pooled with CCR7-negative TemRA cells. The receptor set was obtained from a man aged 18 to 35 in good health. Some clones in this sample may be carry-over from other donors' samples.

The genes are TRBV10-3 and TRBJ2-7; D gene uncertain. Trimming took off 2 bases at V and 3 bases at J, with 8 bases between the two ends. The CDR3 has 13 amino acids. Germline values: CDR1 ENHRY, CDR2 SYGVKD. The CDR3 DNA is TGTGCCATCAGTGAGAACCACTACTACGAGCAGTACTTC. Its protein product is CAISENHYYEQYF.

This clone was seen more than once but under ten times. The chain links TRBV15 to TRBJ1-5; tentatively, D is TRBD1 (5 bases). The CDR3 has 14 amino acids. In germline, CDR1 is LNHNV, CDR2 YYDKDF (reference sequence). The V and J ends lost 6 bases and 4 bases respectively, with 13 bases between them. CDR3 in DNA: TGTGCCACCAGAGGGGAGGGGAATAATCAGCCCCAGCATTTT. Translated, it gives CATRGEGNNQPQHF.

The V and J genes are TRBV30 and TRBJ1-2; D uncertain. This CDR3 is built from 17 residues. V lost 7 bases and J lost 4, with 28 bases in between. Germline CDR1 GTSNPN, CDR2 SVGIG (reference sequence). This chain's CDR3 is CASFKLEDLPAIYGYTF. CDR3 sequence (DNA): TGTGCCTCATTCAAATTAGAGGACCTCCCCGCTATCTATGGCTACACCTTC.

This chain uses TRBV6-5 with TRBJ2-6; D is unclear. The CDR3 extends over 14 amino acids. V was pared by 6 bases and J by 8 bases, with 14 bases between. CDR1 MNHEY and CDR2 SVGAGI come from the germline V gene. CDR3 DNA sequence: TGTGCCAGCAGCCCCGAAGTGGCCCCCAACGTCCTGACTTTC. Protein product: CASSPEVAPNVLTF.

This chain joins TRBV7-2 and TRBJ2-7; D gene unclear. The CDR3 length is 13 residues. V lost 3 bases and J 3 bases, leaving 9 bases between the germline ends. Germline values: CDR1 SGHTA, CDR2 FQGNSA. CDR3 nucleotides: TGTGCCAGCAGCTTTTTCAGGAGCTACGAGCAGTACTTC. Protein product: CASSFFRSYEQYF.

Comments on this clone: A read error may explain this, as a much larger clone is one base away. Other DNA sequences in the same sample also yield this CDR3. In DNA form, the CDR3 reads TGTGCCAGCAGCCAGGGGTACGAGCAGTACTTC. It codes for CASSQGYEQYF. The rearrangement links TRBV5-6 to TRBJ2-7, with D tentatively TRBD1 (6 bases). Germline V CDR1 and CDR2: SGHDT, YYEEEE. Trimming pared 4 bases from V and 4 bases from J, leaving 6 bases between. The CDR3 has 11 amino acids.

The table lists this clone with a few counts. The chain couples TRBV2 to TRBJ1-2; D might be TRBD1 (5 bases). CDR1 and CDR2 (germline): SNHLY, FYNNEI. V lost 3 bases to trimming and J lost 2 bases, with 16 bases between them. There are 16 residues in the CDR3. Written as DNA, the CDR3 is TGTGCCAGCAGTGAGTTGGCTCAGGGTTGGAACTATGGCTACACCTTC. This encodes CASSELAQGWNYGYTF.

J is TRBJ2-7 and V is TRBV10-3; possible D gene TRBD2, 5 bases. Trimming left V 6 bases short and J 4 bases short, with 13 bases between. Germline CDR1 reads ENHRY; CDR2 reads SYGVKD. This CDR3 contains 13 residues. The CDR3 sequence: CAIRGRGAYEQYF. The CDR3 DNA follows: TGTGCCATCAGGGGCCGGGGTGCTTACGAGCAGTACTTC.

This clone has only one observation. J is TRBJ2-3 and V is TRBV10-3; TRBD2 matches at 11 bases. The V gene's germline CDR1 is ENHRY and CDR2 SYGVKD. The CDR3 is 19 amino acids. V lost 2 bases to trimming and J lost 2 bases; unmatched junction nucleotides: 12. CDR3 nucleotide sequence: TGTGCCATCAGTGAGGATTTGGGACTAGCGGATATATTCACAGATACGCAGTATTTT. Amino acids: CAISEDLGLADIFTDTQYF.

Points on this clone: Within the sample, other DNA sequences also encode this same CDR3. The rearrangement links TRBV27 to TRBJ1-1; 7 nucleotides align to TRBD1. Germline CDR1 and CDR2: MNHEY and SMNVEV (reference sequence). This CDR3 is 14 amino acids long. Trimming at V came to 4 bases and at J to 0 bases, leaving 2 bases not matched to a gene. CDR3 in amino acids: CASSWGTVNTEAFF. The CDR3 coding sequence is TGTGCCAGCAGTTGGGGGACAGTGAACACTGAAGCTTTCTTT.

This chain connects TRBV10-2 to TRBJ1-1, with D perhaps TRBD1 (5 bases). The V gene's germline CDR1 is WSHSY and CDR2 SAAADI. V was shortened by 5 bases and J by 5 bases, with 15 bases between the two germline ends. This CDR3 region has 14 residues. The CDR3 sequence is CASSLSQGRTEAFF. The CDR3 nucleotides are TGCGCCAGCAGTCTCAGCCAGGGACGGACTGAAGCTTTCTTT.

This chain connects TRBV27 to TRBJ1-2, with TRBD1 matching 7 bases. Germline V gene sequence: CDR1 MNHEY, CDR2 SMNVEV (reference sequence). This CDR3 spans 17 amino acids. V was pared by 1 base and J by 4 bases, with 12 bases of the junction left unmatched. Here the CDR3 reads CASSLYTPTGSFYGYTF. The CDR3 DNA follows: TGTGCCAGCAGTTTATATACCCCGACAGGGTCGTTCTATGGCTACACCTTC.

The chain combines TRBV27 with TRBJ2-1, with D possibly being TRBD2 (6 bases). Germline V gene data show CDR1 as MNHEY and CDR2 as SMNVEV (reference sequence). V gave up 0 bases and J gave up 6 bases, with 15 bases separating them. The CDR3 covers 16 residues. The CDR3 region is CASSLSSSEPPNEQFF. In nucleotides, the CDR3 is TGTGCCAGCAGTTTATCGTCTAGCGAGCCTCCCAATGAGCAGTTCTTC.

The chain carries TRBV11-2 and TRBJ1-3, with D possibly matching TRBD1 (5 bases). Trimming stripped 0 bases from V and 0 bases from J, with 6 bases between. CDR1 and CDR2 (germline): SGHAT, FQNNGV. CDR3 length: 15 residues. The CDR3 nucleotides read TGTGCCAGCAGCTTAGATCAGGGCTCTGGAAACACCATATATTTT. Amino acids: CASSLDQGSGNTIYF. The full variable domain, in which reference TRBV11-2 and TRBJ1-3 provide the parts outside the CDR3, is EAGVAQSPRYKIIEKRQSVAFWCNPISGHATLYWYQQILGQGPKLLIQFQNNGVVDDSQLPKDRFSAERLKGVDSTLKIQPAKLEDSAVYLCASSLDQGSGNTIYFGEGSWLTVV.

The gene calls are TRBV11-2 and TRBJ2-4; D may correspond to TRBD1 or TRBD2 (5 bases each). V lost 5 bases and J 2 bases, leaving 19 bases between the germline ends. The CDR3 is 17 residues long. Per the germline V gene, CDR1 is SGHAT and CDR2 is FQNNGV. The CDR3 loop is CASSTPQEWGTKNIQYF. The CDR3 DNA sequence: TGTGCCAGCAGCACCCCCCAAGAGTGGGGGACCAAAAACATTCAGTACTTC.

Concerning this clone itself: At one of its ends the junction is not consistent with the germline gene, which may arise from a read error. The chain combines TRBV29-1 with TRBJ2-1; no firm D call. The germline CDR1 and CDR2 sequences are SQVTM and ANQGSEA. The CDR3 length is 9 residues. The CDR3 DNA follows: TGCAGCGTTGAATCGCGATCGGTCTTC. As protein: CSVESRSVF.

This rearrangement joins TRBV28 to TRBJ2-1; D uncertain. Trimming removed 7 bases from V and 4 bases from J, with 5 bases in between. The CDR3 runs to 11 residues. Germline CDR1 and CDR2: MDHEN and SYDVKM. In nucleotides, the CDR3 is TGTGCCAGCAACCAATACAATGAGCAGTTCTTC. Protein sequence: CASNQYNEQFF.

The chain recombines TRBV14 with TRBJ2-7, with TRBD2 matching 11 bases. Germline trimming cut 3 bases from V and 3 bases from J; bases unmatched to any gene: 16. This CDR3 region has 19 residues. Germline CDR1 SGHDN, CDR2 FVKESK. CDR3 nucleotide sequence: TGTGCCAGCAGCCATCCCACGGGGGCGCGACTAGCGGGAATCTACGAGCAGTACTTC. This translates into CASSHPTGARLAGIYEQYF.

V and J are TRBV6-4 and TRBJ2-6; TRBD2 matches at 10 bases. Trimming cost V 5 bases and J 0 bases; bases outside gene matches: 7. The CDR3 contains 18 residues. The germline V gene encodes CDR1 MRHNA and CDR2 SNTAGT. The CDR3 sequence is CASSLSGTSASGANVLTF. The CDR3 nucleotides are TGTGCCAGCAGTTTGTCCGGGACTAGCGCCTCTGGGGCCAACGTCCTGACTTTC.

The V call is TRBV7-6, the J call TRBJ2-7; 7 positions match TRBD2. J lost 3 bases, V lost 5 bases, and 10 bases had no gene match. The CDR3 consists of 15 residues. Germline loops: CDR1 SGHVS, CDR2 FNYEAQ. CDR3 amino acids: CASSKLARADYEQYF. CDR3 DNA sequence: TGTGCCAGCAGCAAACTAGCGCGAGCTGACTACGAGCAGTACTTC. Looking up the rest from reference TRBV7-6 and TRBJ2-7 gives the full variable domain: GAGVSQSPRYKVTKRGQDVALRCDPISGHVSLYWYRQALGQGPEFLTYFNYEAQQDKSGLPNDRFSAERPEGSISTLTIQRTEQRDSAMYRCASSKLARADYEQYFGPGTRLTVT.